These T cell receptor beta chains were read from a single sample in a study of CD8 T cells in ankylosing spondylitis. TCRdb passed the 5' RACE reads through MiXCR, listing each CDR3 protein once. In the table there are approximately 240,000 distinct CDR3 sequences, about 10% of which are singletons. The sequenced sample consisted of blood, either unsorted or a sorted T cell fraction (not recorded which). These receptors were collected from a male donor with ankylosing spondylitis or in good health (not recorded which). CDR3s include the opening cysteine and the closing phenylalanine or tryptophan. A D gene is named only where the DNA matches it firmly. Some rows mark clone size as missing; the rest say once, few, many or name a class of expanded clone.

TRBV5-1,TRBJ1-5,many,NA,TGCGCCAGCAGCTTGGACGGAGGTCAGCCCCAGCATTTT,CASSLDGGQPQHF
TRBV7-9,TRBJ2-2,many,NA,TGCGCCAGCAGCTTGGGGACACCGAACACCGGGGAGCTGTTTTTT,CASSLGTPNTGELFF
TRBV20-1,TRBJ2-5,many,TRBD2,TGCAGTGCTCACGATCGGGTCCCCAGGTGGCGGGAGGGCCGAAGGGAGACCCAGTACTTC,CSAHDRVPRWREGRRETQYF
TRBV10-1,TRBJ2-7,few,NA,TGCGCCAGCCCTGGGGGGACCGGGACAGCAATCTACGAGCAGTACTTC,CASPGGTGTAIYEQYF
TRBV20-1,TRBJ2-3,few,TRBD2,TGCAGTGCTAGTTCCCGGGGGGGTAGCACAGATACGCAGTATTTT,CSASSRGGSTDTQYF
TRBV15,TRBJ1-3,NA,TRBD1,TGTGCCACCAGCGGAGGACAGGGGGCTGGAAACACCATATATTTT,CATSGGQGAGNTIYF
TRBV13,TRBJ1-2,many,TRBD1,TGTGCCAGCAGCATGTGGGGACAGGAAGACTATGGCTACACCTTC,CASSMWGQEDYGYTF
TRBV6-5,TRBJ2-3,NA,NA,TGTGCCAGCAGTTACTCTTTTCCTCCGGGGGCAGATACGCAGTATTTT,CASSYSFPPGADTQYF
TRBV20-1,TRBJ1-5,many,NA,TGCAGTGCTAGCCAAACTACAGGGTCCAGTCAGCCCCAGCATTTT,CSASQTTGSSQPQHF
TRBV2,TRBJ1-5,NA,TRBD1,TGTGCCAGCAATGGACAGGGGGGAAATCAGCCCCAGCATTTT,CASNGQGGNQPQHF
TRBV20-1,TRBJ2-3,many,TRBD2,TGCAGTGCTAGTCTGGCTAGCGGAAGTCCGCAGTATTTT,CSASLASGSPQYF
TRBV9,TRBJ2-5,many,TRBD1,TGTGCCAGCAGCCTTCTAGGACAGGGAGGCGAGACCCAGTACTTC,CASSLLGQGGETQYF
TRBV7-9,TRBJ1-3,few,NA,TGTGCCAGCAGCTCCTTACCTGGGGGGCTAAGAGGAAACACCATATATTTT,CASSSLPGGLRGNTIYF
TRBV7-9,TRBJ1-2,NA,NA,TGTGCCAGCAGCTTAGGAGGGGAAGTGGATGGCTACACCTTC,CASSLGGEVDGYTF
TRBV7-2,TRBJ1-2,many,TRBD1,TGTGCCAGCAGCTTTGGGGGACAGGGAAACTATGGCTACACCTTC,CASSFGGQGNYGYTF
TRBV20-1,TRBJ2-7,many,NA,TGCAGTGCAAGAGTGAACTACGAGCAGTACTTC,CSARVNYEQYF
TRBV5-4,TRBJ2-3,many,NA,TGTGCCAGCAGAACCGGGACCGTGGGGTCAGATACGCAGTATTTT,CASRTGTVGSDTQYF
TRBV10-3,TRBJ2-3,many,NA,TGTGCCATCAGTGGAGGCCGAACAGATACGCAGTATTTT,CAISGGRTDTQYF
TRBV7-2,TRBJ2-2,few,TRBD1,TGTGCCAGCAGCGCTTACAGGGGGCTGGCCGGGGAGCTGTTTTTT,CASSAYRGLAGELFF
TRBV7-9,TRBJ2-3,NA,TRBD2,TGTGCCAGCAGCCCCAGACTAGCGGGGGGGGATACGCAGTATTTT,CASSPRLAGGDTQYF
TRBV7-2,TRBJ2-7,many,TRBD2,TGTGCCAGCAGCCCCTATAGCGGGGGGGCCTACGAGCAGTACTTC,CASSPYSGGAYEQYF
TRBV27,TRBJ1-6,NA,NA,TGTGCCAGCCGTGCATCGGGTGGGTCACCCCTCCACTTT,CASRASGGSPLHF
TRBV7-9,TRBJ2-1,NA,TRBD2,TGTGCCAGCAGCCTAACTAGCGGGAGTATCGATGAGCAGTTCTTC,CASSLTSGSIDEQFF
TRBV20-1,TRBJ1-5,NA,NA,TGCAGTGCCACCCGACAGGGCAATCAGCCCCAGCATTTT,CSATRQGNQPQHF
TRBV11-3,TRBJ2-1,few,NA,TGTGCCAGCAGCTTAGATTGGGACAATGAGCAGTTCTTC,CASSLDWDNEQFF
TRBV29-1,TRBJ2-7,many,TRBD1,TGCAGCGTTGAAGATGACCGGGACAGGGTAGAGTACTTC,CSVEDDRDRVEYF
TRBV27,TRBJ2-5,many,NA,TGTGCCAGCAGTTTGGGACGCCCAGAGACCCAGTACTTC,CASSLGRPETQYF
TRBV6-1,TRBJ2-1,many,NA,TGTGCCAGCAAGGGTGCAAACTACAATGAGCAGTTCTTC,CASKGANYNEQFF
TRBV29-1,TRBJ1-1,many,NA,TGCAGCGTTGAGGATCCGGGATCCTACACTGAAGCTTTCTTT,CSVEDPGSYTEAFF
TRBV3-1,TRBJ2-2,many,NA,TGTGCCAGCAGCACTCGACTAGAAGTGGCCGGGGAGCTGTTTTTT,CASSTRLEVAGELFF
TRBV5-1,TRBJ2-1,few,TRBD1,TGCGCCAGTATCCCCGGGACAGGGGGCAATGAGCAGTTCTTC,CASIPGTGGNEQFF
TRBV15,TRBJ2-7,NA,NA,TGTGCCACCTGCAGAGAGGGCGGCTACTCCTACGAGCGGTACTTC,CATCREGGYSYERYF
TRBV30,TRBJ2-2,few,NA,TGTGCCTGGATCGGGAGCCCCGCGAACACCGGGGAGCTGTTTTTT,CAWIGSPANTGELFF
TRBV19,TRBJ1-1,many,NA,TGTGCCACAGCCACAGGTCAAGCCACTGAAGCTTTCTTT,CATATGQATEAFF
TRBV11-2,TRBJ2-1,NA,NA,TGTGCCAGCAGCTTAGATGGGTTGGATAGGTCTGAGCAGTTCTTC,CASSLDGLDRSEQFF
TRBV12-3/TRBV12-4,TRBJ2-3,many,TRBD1,TGTGCCAGCACCTCGGACAGGGACACAGATACGCAGTATTTT,CASTSDRDTDTQYF
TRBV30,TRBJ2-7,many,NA,TGTGCCTGGACCCTCGGGTTGTCCTACGAGCAGTACTTC,CAWTLGLSYEQYF
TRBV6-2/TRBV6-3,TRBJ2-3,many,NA,TGTGCCAGCAGCCCCTGGACTGGAGCGGGCCCAGATACGCAGTATTTT,CASSPWTGAGPDTQYF
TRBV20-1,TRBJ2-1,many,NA,TGCAGTGCTACCCCTGGAGTGGATGAGCAGTTCTTC,CSATPGVDEQFF
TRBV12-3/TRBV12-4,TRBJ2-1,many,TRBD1,TGTGCCAGCAGTGCTCGGGACAGGGCCTACAATGAGCAGTTCTTC,CASSARDRAYNEQFF
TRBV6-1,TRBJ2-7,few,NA,TGTGCCAGCACATCCGACCAGGGAGCTAAGCAGTACTTC,CASTSDQGAKQYF
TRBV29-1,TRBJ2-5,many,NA,TGCAGCTCGCGGGGCACACCATTCGGGACCCAGTACTTC,CSSRGTPFGTQYF
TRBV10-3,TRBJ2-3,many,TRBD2,TGTGCCATCAAGACTAGCGGGGGGGACACAGATACGCAGTATTTT,CAIKTSGGDTDTQYF
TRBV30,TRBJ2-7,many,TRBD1,TGTGCCTGGAGTGTACAGGGGGCCGGGGAGCAGTACTTC,CAWSVQGAGEQYF
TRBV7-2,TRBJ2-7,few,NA,TGTGCCAGCCTCCCGGGACCAAGATCCTCCGAGCAGTACTTC,CASLPGPRSSEQYF
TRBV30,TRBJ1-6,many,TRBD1,TGTGCCTGGAGAGACAGGGGGCTGTCACCCCTCCACTTT,CAWRDRGLSPLHF
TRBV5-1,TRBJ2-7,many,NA,TGCGCCAGCAGCTTTTCTCCCGAGGGAACCTACGAGCAGTACTTC,CASSFSPEGTYEQYF
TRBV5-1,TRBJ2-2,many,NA,TGCGCCAGCAGCTTGGTAGCAGGTCAGGGTTATACCGGGGAGCTGTTTTTT,CASSLVAGQGYTGELFF
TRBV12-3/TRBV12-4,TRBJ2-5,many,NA,TGTGCCAGCAGTTTATTCCTAGCTAAAGAGACCCAGTACTTC,CASSLFLAKETQYF
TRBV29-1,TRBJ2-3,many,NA,TGCAGCGTTGAAGAAGCGGTCCCGAGCACAGATACGCAGTATTTT,CSVEEAVPSTDTQYF
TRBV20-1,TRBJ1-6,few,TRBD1,TGCAGTGGCAGACAGGGGGGAGGAGATTCACCCCTCCACTTT,CSGRQGGGDSPLHF
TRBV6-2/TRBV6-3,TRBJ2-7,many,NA,TGTGCCAGCAGGGGGCAGGGTAGCGACGAGCAGTACTTC,CASRGQGSDEQYF
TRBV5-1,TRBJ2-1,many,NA,TGCGCCAGCAGGGGAATTAATGAGCAGTTCTTC,CASRGINEQFF
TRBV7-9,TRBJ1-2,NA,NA,TGTGCCAGCAGCTTAAATGAGGGACTCTATGGCTACACCTTC,CASSLNEGLYGYTF
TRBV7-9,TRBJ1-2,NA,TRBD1,TGTGCCAGCAGCTTAGCCGGGACAGGGGGTAATGGCTACACCTTC,CASSLAGTGGNGYTF